Below, 26 T cell receptor beta chains from the same sample are listed, as sequenced in a study of CD8 T cells in ankylosing spondylitis. Study-level findings and limits: In ankylosing spondylitis blood, a motif of about 8 highly homologous TCR beta variants appeared characteristic.

TCRdb called the 5' RACE reads again in MiXCR, with one record for every CDR3 protein. This table has more than 650,000 distinct CDR3 sequences, 12% appearing once. The antigens these receptors bind are not known. Sequencing input: blood, either unsorted or a sorted T cell fraction (not recorded which). Receptor source: a male donor with ankylosing spondylitis.

In its sample, this clonotype was seen a few times. J is TRBJ1-6 and V is TRBV7-2; D is unresolved. The CDR3 runs 14 residues. Trimming removed 3 bases from V and 5 bases from J, with 8 bases in between. Looked up from germline, CDR1 is SGHTA and CDR2 is FQGNSA. CDR3 region: CASSFWRDNSPLHF. The CDR3 nucleotides are TGTGCCAGCAGCTTTTGGAGAGATAATTCACCCCTCCACTTT.

The chain employs TRBV12-3 or TRBV12-4 and TRBJ2-6; D gene uncertain. Between the trimmed V and J ends, which lost 0 bases and 0 bases, there was a span of 9 bases. The CDR3 runs to 17 residues. DNA of the CDR3: TGTGCCAGCAGTTTAGCGAATGGGTACTCTGGGGCCAACGTCCTGACTTTC. This gives the protein CASSLANGYSGANVLTF.

The rearrangement links TRBV6-5 to TRBJ2-5, with 9 bases matching TRBD1. Germline-derived CDR1 and CDR2 are MNHEY and SVGAGI. V lost 6 bases, J lost 2 bases, and 10 bases stayed unmatched. The CDR3 extends over 16 amino acids. The CDR3 nucleotides are TGTGCCAGCAGCTATCTACAGGGGGCTAGGCAAGAGACCCAGTACTTC. This codes for CASSYLQGARQETQYF.

This clonotype showed up just a few times. This chain connects TRBV4-3 to TRBJ1-1; 9 nucleotides line up with TRBD1. Germline V gives CDR1 LGHNA, CDR2 YSLEER. V lost 4 bases to trimming and J lost 5 bases; unmatched junction nucleotides: 8. CDR3 length equals 15 residues. The DNA of the CDR3 is TGCGCCAGCAGCCGAGGGGGACAGGGAAAAACTGAAGCTTTCTTT. Residues: CASSRGGQGKTEAFF.

A few counts support this clonotype. The chain carries TRBV13 and TRBJ2-7; no clear D. The CDR3 contains 14 residues. The V end was cut by 2 bases, the J end by 4 bases, with 12 bases between. CDR1 is PRHDT and CDR2 is FYEKMQ in the germline V gene (reference sequence). CDR3 sequence reads: CASSLNRISYEQYF. CDR3 in DNA: TGTGCCAGCAGCTTAAACCGTATATCTTACGAGCAGTACTTC.

For this clonotype: A much larger clone lies a single base off, so this may be a read error. J is TRBJ1-1 and V is TRBV7-3; D is unresolved. Between the trimmed V and J ends, which lost 1 base and 0 bases, there was a span of 6 bases. CDR3 size: 14 residues. Germline CDR1 and CDR2: SGHTA and FQGTGA. The CDR3 spells CASSLRPLNTEAFF. The CDR3 nucleotides are TGTGCCAGCAGCTTAAGACCGTTGAACACTGAAGCTTTCTTT.

This clonotype was seen only a few times. The V call is TRBV5-1, the J call TRBJ2-7, with TRBD2 matching 7 bases. V was clipped by 4 bases and J by 3 bases; unmatched bases: 10. The CDR3 is made up of 15 amino acids. The germline gives CDR1 SGHRS, CDR2 YFSETQ. The CDR3 region has the DNA TGCGCCAGCAGCGCGGAAACTGCGGGGGTCTACGAGCAGTACTTC. This codes for CASSAETAGVYEQYF.

This clonotype was observed at least ten times. This chain uses TRBV29-1 with TRBJ2-3; no definite D call. CDR3 length: 14 amino acids. Trimming shortened V by 4 bases and J by 1 base, and 12 bases separated the two germline ends. The germline V gene has CDR1 SQVTM and CDR2 ANQGSEA. In DNA, the CDR3 is TGCAGCGTTGCAGGCAAGGATGGCACAGATACGCAGTATTTT. Amino acids: CSVAGKDGTDTQYF.

Only a few counts were recorded for this clonotype. V gene TRBV12-3 or TRBV12-4 combines with J gene TRBJ1-5, with D perhaps TRBD1 (5 bases). The CDR3 is 12 amino acids. The V and J ends lost 8 bases and 11 bases respectively, with 16 bases between them. The CDR3 DNA follows: TGTGCCAGCCTTGGGGGGGAGCCGGCCCAGCATTTT. Translated: CASLGGEPAQHF.

The rearrangement links TRBV29-1 to TRBJ2-5; D tentatively fits TRBD1 or TRBD2 (5 bases each). This CDR3 region has 14 residues. The germline gives CDR1 SQVTM, CDR2 ANQGSEA. The ends were cut back, 7 bases at V and 7 bases at J, with 22 bases in the middle. Written as DNA, the CDR3 is TGCAGCGGGGCTCCGGTGGGACGCGTTGGGACCCAGTACTTC. Translated: CSGAPVGRVGTQYF.

In its sample, this clonotype was seen a few times. CDR3 protein: CSATTDYGINEQFF. The CDR3 region has the DNA TGCAGTGCCACGACGGACTACGGGATTAATGAGCAGTTCTTC. The chain carries TRBV20-1 and TRBJ2-1; maybe TRBD2 (6 bases). The V gene lost 6 bases and the J gene lost 7 bases, with 19 bases spanning the gap. Germline values: CDR1 DFQATT, CDR2 SNEGSKA (reference sequence). The CDR3 has 14 amino acids.

This clonotype was counted between two and nine times. Written as DNA, the CDR3 is TGTGCCAGCAGCCAAGGCCGGACAGGGAACTACGAGCAGTACTTC. This sequence encodes CASSQGRTGNYEQYF. J is TRBJ2-7 and V is TRBV3-1; 8 bases match TRBD1. The V and J ends lost 1 base and 3 bases, in that order; junction bases with no gene match: 5. CDR3 length: 15 amino acids. Per germline, CDR1 LGHDT and CDR2 YNNKEL (reference sequence).

This clonotype was seen only a few times. The rearrangement links TRBV10-3 to TRBJ2-3, with no clear D. Germline CDR1 is ENHRY and CDR2 is SYGVKD. The CDR3 has 13 amino acids. With 11 bases removed from V and 3 bases from J, the gap between germline ends came to 15 bases. The DNA for the CDR3 is TGTGCCGCCCAGGACGGAATTACAGATACGCAGTATTTT. Translating it yields CAAQDGITDTQYF.

This chain links TRBV10-3 with TRBJ2-5, with 8 nucleotides matching TRBD2. Trimming at V came to 0 bases and at J to 4 bases, leaving 1 base not matched to a gene. This CDR3 contains 14 residues. CDR1 is ENHRY, CDR2 SYGVKD, per germline. In DNA, the CDR3 is TGTGCCATCAGTGAGTCGACTAGCGCAGAGACCCAGTACTTC. Residues: CAISESTSAETQYF.

This chain links TRBV27 with TRBJ1-1; D gene unclear. This CDR3 comprises 15 residues. V dropped 3 bases and J dropped 2 bases, with 13 bases sitting between them. The germline V gene has CDR1 MNHEY and CDR2 SMNVEV (reference sequence). The CDR3 DNA reads as TGTGCCAGCAGTTTCTTGGAGTCTATCAACACTGAAGCTTTCTTT. It codes for CASSFLESINTEAFF.

The chain recombines TRBV6-1 with TRBJ2-1; 8 positions match TRBD2. The V gene end was trimmed by 6 bases and the J gene end by 4 bases; junction bases not matched to a gene: 2. CDR1 is MNHNS, CDR2 SASEGT, per germline. The CDR3 contains 13 residues. The CDR3 spells CASRRLAYNEQFF. CDR3 bases: TGTGCCAGCAGGAGACTAGCGTACAATGAGCAGTTCTTC.

This clonotype was observed many times. As DNA, the CDR3 is TGTGCCACCAGCAGAGATAGGAGTGGGGGCTTGGACGAGCAGTACTTC. Translated, it gives CATSRDRSGGLDEQYF. The J gene is TRBJ2-7, the V gene TRBV15; D might be TRBD1 (6 bases). Trimming stripped 0 bases from V and 5 bases from J, with 17 bases between. From germline, CDR1 is LNHNV and CDR2 YYDKDF (reference sequence). This CDR3 has 16 amino acids.

This clonotype was picked up one time. The V and J genes are TRBV4-1 and TRBJ1-4, with D maybe TRBD1 (5 bases). This CDR3 contains 13 residues. Trimming cost V 0 bases and J 14 bases, with 13 bases left between them. CDR1 MGHRA and CDR2 YSYEKL come from the germline V gene. CDR3 residues: CASSQERGDRLFF. DNA of the CDR3: TGCGCCAGCAGCCAAGAAAGAGGGGATAGGCTGTTTTTT.

The chain combines TRBV20-1 with TRBJ2-3; 12 nucleotides agree with TRBD2. CDR1 is DFQATT, CDR2 SNEGSKA, per germline (reference sequence). The CDR3 sequence is 18 residues long. V gave up 0 bases and J gave up 2 bases; unmatched junction bases: 9. CDR3 nucleotide sequence: TGCAGTGCTAGAGAGTACGGCACTAGCGGGAGGATCACAGATACGCAGTATTTT. Its protein product is CSAREYGTSGRITDTQYF.

A few counts support this clonotype. CDR3: CAISDSRIGNTIYF. The CDR3 nucleotides read TGTGCCATCAGTGATTCCAGGATCGGAAACACCATATATTTT. The chain is built from TRBV10-3 and TRBJ1-3; no clear D gene. V dropped 3 bases and J dropped 4 bases, with 10 bases sitting between them. The CDR3 runs to 14 residues. From germline, CDR1 is ENHRY and CDR2 SYGVKD.

This chain joins TRBV20-1 and TRBJ1-1, with a tentative D call TRBD1 (6 bases). Looked up from germline, CDR1 is DFQATT and CDR2 is SNEGSKA (reference sequence). The CDR3 is 15 residues long. V was shortened by 3 bases and J by 0 bases, with 14 bases between the two germline ends. The CDR3 DNA sequence: TGCAGTGCTAGGGGACACGGTAACATGAACACTGAAGCTTTCTTT. It is translated as CSARGHGNMNTEAFF.

In this sample, this clonotype turned up a few times. V gene TRBV5-1 combines with J gene TRBJ2-7, with 9 bases lining up with TRBD1. Germline CDR1 reads SGHRS; CDR2 reads YFSETQ. J gave up 3 bases and V 1 base, and 5 bases lay outside the gene matches. CDR3 length: 15 amino acids. CDR3 region: CASSLKGTGFYEQYF. The CDR3 bases are TGCGCCAGCAGCTTGAAGGGGACAGGGTTCTACGAGCAGTACTTC.

The chain has TRBV21-1 and TRBJ2-7. TRBV21-1 corresponds to a pseudogene. CDR3 size: 14 residues. The CDR3 region has the DNA TGTGCCAGCAGCCCTGCAAAGGTGCCCTACGAGCAGTACTTC. Translation: CASSPAKVPYEQYF.

This sequence joins TRBV4-1 and TRBJ2-1, with TRBD2 matching over 7 bases. The ends lost 3 bases at V and 0 bases at J; junction bases unmatched: 8. The V gene's germline CDR1 is MGHRA and CDR2 YSYEKL. This CDR3 spans 17 amino acids. The CDR3 sequence is CASSQTGGGSSYNEQFF. The DNA of the CDR3 is TGCGCCAGCAGCCAGACGGGGGGAGGGAGCTCCTACAATGAGCAGTTCTTC.

This clonotype occurred many times. The chain combines TRBV4-1 with TRBJ2-1, with 8 bases that match TRBD2. The CDR3 runs 15 residues. V was clipped by 3 bases and J by 7 bases; unmatched bases: 8. Per germline, CDR1 MGHRA and CDR2 YSYEKL. CDR3 protein: CASSHWTSSWNEQFF. CDR3 nucleotide sequence: TGCGCCAGCAGCCATTGGACTAGCAGTTGGAATGAGCAGTTCTTC.

This clonotype was counted ten times or more. This chain joins TRBV5-1 and TRBJ1-6, with no clear D. This CDR3 has 15 amino acids. Germline CDR1 is SGHRS and CDR2 is YFSETQ. The V and J ends lost 1 base and 6 bases respectively, with 11 bases between them. The CDR3 protein is CASSLRTRSNSPLHF. In nucleotides, the CDR3 is TGCGCCAGCAGCTTGAGGACTCGGAGTAATTCACCCCTCCACTTT.